This record concerns one T cell receptor (beta chain) sequence. It was autoimmune disease history or systemic immunosuppression that excluded patients. Trimming removed 4 bases from V and 8 bases from J; junction bases left unmatched: 12. CDR1 is SGHNT, CDR2 YYREEE, per germline (reference sequence). The CDR3 runs 15 residues. This sample is part of a study of OX40 agonist ivuxolimab in advanced cancers. The assay was immunoSEQ multiplex PCR, and TCRdb's table has in-frame clones only and misses some. This table has approximately 88,000 clones, 70% to 90% appearing once. The specimen was CD4+ or CD8+ T cells sorted from blood, collected in a trial of the OX40 agonist ivuxolimab. J is TRBJ2-7 and V is TRBV5-4; TRBD1 matches at 10 bases. The TCR was taken from an adult with an advanced solid tumor such as melanoma, head and neck, liver or kidney cancer. CDR3: CASSPPGQGLMKQYF. CDR3 in DNA: TGTGCCAGCAGCCCACCGGGACAGGGGCTAATGAAGCAGTACTTC. The full variable domain, rest sourced from reference TRBV5-4 and TRBJ2-7, is ETGVTQSPTHLIKTRGQQVTLRCSSQSGHNTVSWYQQALGQGPQFIFQYYREEENGRGNFPPRFSGLQFPNYSSELNVNALELDDSALYLCASSPPGQGLMKQYFGPGTRLTVT.